This T cell receptor beta chain was captured by sequencing in a study of neurological immune-mediated disorders. This clonotype was recorded at least ten times. Fewer than 1.2 million sorted CD4+ or CD8+ T cells made each library. TCRdb used MiXCR to reprocess the 5' RACE reads, holding one entry per CDR3 protein. The table has tens of thousands of distinct CDR3 sequences, around 6% seen once. Germline lookup yields CDR1 SGHRS and CDR2 YFSETQ. The CDR3 is 15 residues long. With 0 bases clipped from V and 5 bases from J, the junction kept 4 bases outside the gene matches. The chain recombines TRBV5-1 with TRBJ2-1; 8 positions match TRBD2. Sequencing input: CD4+ T cells from blood. The clonotype was recovered from a woman between 40 and 55 years old in good health. CDR3 region: CASSLEAGDNNEQFF. The DNA of the CDR3 is TGCGCCAGCAGCTTGGAAGCGGGAGACAACAATGAGCAGTTCTTC.